The 20 T cell receptor beta chains listed next were all sequenced from one sample in a study of T-cell memory formation after mild COVID-19. Via MiXCR, TCRdb re-called the 5' RACE reads, giving one row per CDR3 protein. Altogether more than 150,000 distinct CDR3 sequences are present, 9.5% to 13% being singletons, with the ten largest covering roughly 3.8%. Material for sequencing was PBMCs or a T cell subset sorted from them (not recorded which). Receptor source: a man between 18 and 29 years old who had mild COVID-19 (a few samples of this study predate the infection). Cell type and time point are not known.

There are a few counts of this clonotype. The genes are TRBV4-2 and TRBJ1-1, with D tentatively TRBD1 (5 bases). Trimming pared 1 base from V and 6 bases from J, leaving 9 bases between. This CDR3 is built from 13 residues. Germline V lookup: CDR1 LGHNA, CDR2 YNFKEQ. CDR3 amino acids: CASSQGGLSEAFF. The CDR3 nucleotides read TGTGCCAGCAGCCAAGGGGGACTTTCTGAAGCTTTCTTT.

In its sample, this clonotype was seen many times. This sequence joins TRBV7-3 and TRBJ2-1, with TRBD2 matching over 13 bases. Looked up from germline, CDR1 is SGHTA and CDR2 is FQGTGA. V shed 0 bases and J 9 bases; nucleotides not matched to a gene: 11. The CDR3 covers 18 residues. The CDR3 DNA is TGTGCCAGCAGCTTAACGGCCAAAACTAGCGGGGGGGCTGGTGAGCAGTTCTTC. Amino acid sequence: CASSLTAKTSGGAGEQFF. Filled out from reference TRBV7-3 and TRBJ2-1, the complete variable domain reads GAGVSQTPSNKVTEKGKYVELRCDPISGHTALYWYRQSLGQGPEFLIYFQGTGAADDSGLPNDRFFAVRPEGSVSTLKIQRTERGDSAVYLCASSLTAKTSGGAGEQFFGPGTRLTVL.

This clonotype was seen more than once but under ten times. The V call is TRBV6-2 or TRBV6-3, the J call TRBJ1-4, with D uncertain. The V gene's germline CDR1 is MNHEY and CDR2 SVGEGT. V was trimmed by 4 bases and J by 5 bases, leaving 14 bases between them. This CDR3 contains 15 residues. The CDR3 nucleotides are TGTGCCAGCAGTTCCGGAGGGTCAGCGAATGAAAAACTGTTTTTT. Translation gives CASSSGGSANEKLFF.

This chain connects TRBV20-1 to TRBJ1-4; TRBD1 agrees at 10 bases. The CDR3 contains 14 residues. CDR1 is DFQATT and CDR2 is SNEGSKA in the germline V gene (reference sequence). Trimming took 2 bases from V and 11 from J; bases not matched to a gene: 8. CDR3 in DNA: TGCAGTGCTAGAAGGGACAGGGGTTTGGGCAAACTGTTTTTT. Its translation is CSARRDRGLGKLFF.

V is TRBV4-3 and J is TRBJ1-3; D may be TRBD1 (5 bases). CDR3 size: 14 residues. Germline CDR1 reads LGHNA; CDR2 reads YSLEER. The V end lost 5 bases, the J end lost 4 bases, and 12 bases lay between the germline ends. The CDR3 sequence: CASSVGRVGNTIYF. The CDR3 DNA sequence: TGCGCCAGCAGCGTGGGCAGGGTCGGAAACACCATATATTTT.

The chain uses TRBV6-1 and TRBJ2-3; 7 nucleotides agree with TRBD1. The CDR3 has 13 residues. V dropped 6 bases and J dropped 7; count of bases not matched to a gene: 7. Germline V lookup: CDR1 MNHNS, CDR2 SASEGT. This CDR3 reads CASRTPGGNTQYF. In nucleotides, the CDR3 is TGTGCCAGCAGAACCCCAGGGGGAAATACGCAGTATTTT.

This clonotype was seen at least ten times. The chain uses TRBV6-5 and TRBJ2-1, with 11 nucleotides matching TRBD2. Trimming cost V 6 bases and J 7 bases; bases outside gene matches: 8. CDR1 and CDR2 (germline): MNHEY, SVGAGI. The CDR3 length is 15 residues. The DNA for the CDR3 is TGTGCCAGCAGCCCCCCACTAGCGGGGGCGAATGAGCAGTTCTTC. Translated, it gives CASSPPLAGANEQFF.

V and J are TRBV3-1 and TRBJ1-2; D remains ambiguous. This CDR3 spans 12 amino acids. The V and J ends lost 0 bases and 8 bases respectively, with 7 bases between them. Per germline, CDR1 LGHDT and CDR2 YNNKEL (reference sequence). This CDR3 is CASSQERSGYTF. DNA for the CDR3: TGTGCCAGCAGCCAAGAGAGGAGCGGCTACACCTTC.

The chain joins TRBV7-8 to TRBJ1-5; D uncertain. Between the trimmed V and J ends, which lost 5 bases and 4 bases, there was a span of 12 bases. Germline V CDR1 and CDR2: SGHVS, FQNEAQ. This CDR3 region has 14 residues. DNA of the CDR3: TGTGCCAGCAGCCCACAGAGAGTTAATCAGCCCCAGCATTTT. This codes for CASSPQRVNQPQHF.

This clonotype came up a few times. The genes are TRBV7-3 and TRBJ2-2; unclear D gene. Trimming left V 5 bases short and J 7 bases short, with 14 bases between. CDR1 and CDR2 (germline): SGHTA, FQGTGA. CDR3 length equals 14 residues. The CDR3 loop is CASSPQFDLGELFF. The CDR3 DNA reads TGTGCCAGCAGCCCCCAATTTGACCTCGGGGAGCTGTTTTTT.

In this sample, this clonotype turned up a few times. The rearrangement uses TRBV20-1 and TRBJ1-1; TRBD1 aligns across 9 bases. CDR3 length: 15 amino acids. Germline lookup yields CDR1 DFQATT and CDR2 SNEGSKA (reference sequence). V lost 3 bases and J lost 5; bases outside the gene matches: 10. The CDR3 bases are TGCAGTGCTAGGTGGGGGACAGGGTCGTGGACTGAAGCTTTCTTT. It is translated as CSARWGTGSWTEAFF.

This clonotype was observed a few times. This chain connects TRBV20-1 to TRBJ2-3, with 9 bases that match TRBD2. This CDR3 spans 16 amino acids. Germline V gene sequence: CDR1 DFQATT, CDR2 SNEGSKA (reference sequence). The trim removed 2 bases at V and 6 bases at J, leaving 12 bases unmatched. The CDR3 spells CSARPFEASGADTQYF. CDR3 bases: TGCAGTGCTAGACCCTTTGAGGCTAGCGGGGCTGATACGCAGTATTTT.

J is TRBJ1-1 and V is TRBV3-1; the D gene is possibly TRBD1 (6 bases). The CDR3 has 15 amino acids. With 0 bases removed from V and 6 bases from J, the gap between germline ends came to 14 bases. Per the germline V gene, CDR1 is LGHDT and CDR2 is YNNKEL (reference sequence). The chain's CDR3 is CASSQDQGQGPEAFF. The CDR3 region has the DNA TGTGCCAGCAGCCAAGATCAGGGGCAGGGCCCTGAAGCTTTCTTT.

V is TRBV7-2 and J is TRBJ1-1, with TRBD1 as a possible D gene (5 bases). The V gene lost 9 bases and the J gene lost 1 base, with 12 bases spanning the gap. The germline gives CDR1 SGHTA, CDR2 FQGNSA. The CDR3 runs 13 residues. CDR3 protein: CASLPRGNTEAFF. CDR3 coding DNA: TGTGCCAGTCTCCCAAGGGGGAACACTGAAGCTTTCTTT.

This clonotype was seen ten or more times. The chain has TRBV5-1 and TRBJ2-3; TRBD1 might be the D (6 bases). Trimming took 7 bases from V and 1 from J, leaving 7 bases between them. CDR3 length equals 12 residues. The germline V gene has CDR1 SGHRS and CDR2 YFSETQ. The DNA of the CDR3 is TGCGCCAGCCGACAGGGCACAGATACGCAGTATTTT. Translation: CASRQGTDTQYF.

The chain joins TRBV4-1 to TRBJ2-3, with 8 bases aligning to TRBD2. Looked up from germline, CDR1 is MGHRA and CDR2 is YSYEKL. With 4 bases clipped from V and 0 bases from J, the junction kept 9 bases outside the gene matches. The CDR3 runs 17 residues. The CDR3 DNA reads as TGCGCCAGCAGCCGTGGGCGGGGGGATTCTAGCACAGATACGCAGTATTTT. Translation gives CASSRGRGDSSTDTQYF.

The sample holds a few counts of this clonotype. The V gene is TRBV5-1, the J gene TRBJ1-2; no definite D call. The CDR3 is 13 amino acids. Germline V lookup: CDR1 SGHRS, CDR2 YFSETQ. Trimming took off 0 bases at V and 4 bases at J, with 7 bases between the two ends. The CDR3 loop is CASSLEKGYGYTF. The CDR3 region has the DNA TGCGCCAGCAGCTTGGAGAAAGGCTATGGCTACACCTTC.

For this clonotype: A much larger clone lies a single base off, so this may be a read error. The genes are TRBV19 and TRBJ2-1; D perhaps matches TRBD1 (5 bases). There are 13 residues in the CDR3. Per the germline V gene, CDR1 is LNHDA and CDR2 is SQIVND (reference sequence). In DNA form, the CDR3 reads TGTGACAGTAGTATCAGGGTTAACAATGAGCAGTTCTTC. Its translation: CDSSIRVNNEQFF.

This chain connects TRBV11-3 to TRBJ2-5, with D perhaps given as TRBD1 or TRBD2 (5 bases each). The CDR3 is 14 residues long. Germline-derived CDR1 and CDR2 are SGHNT and YENEEA. Trimming took 5 bases from V and 4 from J, leaving 14 bases between them. The CDR3 is CASSQGARGETQYF. Here the CDR3 DNA reads TGTGCCAGCAGCCAAGGGGCCCGGGGAGAGACCCAGTACTTC.

In this sample, this clonotype turned up a few times. J is TRBJ1-1 and V is TRBV11-2, with D hard to call. V lost 2 bases and J lost 5, with 12 bases in between. There are 14 residues in the CDR3. The germline gives CDR1 SGHAT, CDR2 FQNNGV. The CDR3 DNA sequence: TGTGCCAGCAGCTTAAACGCGGGGATGACTGAAGCTTTCTTT. It specifies CASSLNAGMTEAFF.